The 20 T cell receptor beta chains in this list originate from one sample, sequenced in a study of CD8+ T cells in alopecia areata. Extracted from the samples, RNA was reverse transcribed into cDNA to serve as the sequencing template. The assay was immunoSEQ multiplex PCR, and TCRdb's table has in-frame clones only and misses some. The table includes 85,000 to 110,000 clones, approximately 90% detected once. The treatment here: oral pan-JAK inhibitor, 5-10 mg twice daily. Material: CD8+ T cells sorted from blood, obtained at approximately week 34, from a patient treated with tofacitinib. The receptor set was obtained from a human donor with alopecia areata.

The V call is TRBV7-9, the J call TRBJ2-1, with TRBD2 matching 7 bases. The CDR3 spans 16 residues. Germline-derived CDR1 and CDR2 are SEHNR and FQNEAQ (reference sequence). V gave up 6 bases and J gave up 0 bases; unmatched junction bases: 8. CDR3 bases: TGTGCCAGCAGTTCTACTAGCGCCAGCTCCTACAATGAGCAGTTCTTC. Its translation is CASSSTSASSYNEQFF.

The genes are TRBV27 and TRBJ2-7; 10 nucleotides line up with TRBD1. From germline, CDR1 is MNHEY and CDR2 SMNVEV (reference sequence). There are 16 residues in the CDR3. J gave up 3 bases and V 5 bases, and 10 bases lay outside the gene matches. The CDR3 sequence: CASSLQGGDRGYEQYF. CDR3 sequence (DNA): TGTGCCAGCAGTCTCCAAGGAGGGGACAGGGGCTACGAGCAGTACTTC.

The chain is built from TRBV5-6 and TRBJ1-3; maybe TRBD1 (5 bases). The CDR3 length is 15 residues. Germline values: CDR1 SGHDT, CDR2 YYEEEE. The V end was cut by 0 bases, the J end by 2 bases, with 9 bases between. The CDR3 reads CASSLVADTGNTIYF. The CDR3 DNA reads TGTGCCAGCAGCTTGGTGGCGGACACTGGAAACACCATATATTTT.

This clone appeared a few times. The CDR3 DNA is TGTGCCAGCAGCCCAGGTCGAGGGTCCTATGGCTACACCTTC. It translates to CASSPGRGSYGYTF. The rearrangement links TRBV5-6 to TRBJ1-2; D is undetermined. The CDR3 covers 14 residues. V was trimmed by 4 bases and J by 4 bases, leaving 14 bases between them. Per germline, CDR1 SGHDT and CDR2 YYEEEE.

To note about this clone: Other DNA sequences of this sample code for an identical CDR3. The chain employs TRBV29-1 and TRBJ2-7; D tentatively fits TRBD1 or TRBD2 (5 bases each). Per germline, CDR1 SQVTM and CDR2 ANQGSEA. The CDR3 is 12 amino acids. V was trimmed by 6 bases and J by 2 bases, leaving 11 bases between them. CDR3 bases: TGCAGCGTCCGGGACGGAACCTACGAGCAGTACTTC. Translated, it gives CSVRDGTYEQYF.

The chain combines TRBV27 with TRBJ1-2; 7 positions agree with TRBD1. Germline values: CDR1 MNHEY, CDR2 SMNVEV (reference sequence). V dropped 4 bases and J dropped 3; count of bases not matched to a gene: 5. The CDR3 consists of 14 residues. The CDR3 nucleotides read TGTGCCAGCAGTTCACAGGGGTTGGACTATGGCTACACCTTC. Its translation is CASSSQGLDYGYTF.

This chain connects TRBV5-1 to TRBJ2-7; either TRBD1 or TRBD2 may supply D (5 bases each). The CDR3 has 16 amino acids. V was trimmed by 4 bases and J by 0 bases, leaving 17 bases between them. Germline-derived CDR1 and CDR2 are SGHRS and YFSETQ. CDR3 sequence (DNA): TGCGCCAGCAGCCCCAGGGACGGGACGTTCTCCTACGAGCAGTACTTC. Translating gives CASSPRDGTFSYEQYF.

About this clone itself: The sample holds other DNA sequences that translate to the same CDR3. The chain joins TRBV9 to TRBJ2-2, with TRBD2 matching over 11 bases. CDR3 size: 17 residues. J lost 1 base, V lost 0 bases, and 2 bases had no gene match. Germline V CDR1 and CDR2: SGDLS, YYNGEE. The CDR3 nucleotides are TGTGCCAGCAGCGTAGGGCTAGCGGGAGGGAACACCGGGGAGCTGTTTTTT. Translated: CASSVGLAGGNTGELFF.

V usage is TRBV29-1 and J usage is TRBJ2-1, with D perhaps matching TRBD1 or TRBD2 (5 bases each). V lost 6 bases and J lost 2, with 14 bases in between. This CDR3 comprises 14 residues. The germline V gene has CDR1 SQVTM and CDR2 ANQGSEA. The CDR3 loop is CSVWDDPPYNEQFF. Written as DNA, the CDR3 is TGCAGCGTCTGGGACGATCCTCCCTACAATGAGCAGTTCTTC.

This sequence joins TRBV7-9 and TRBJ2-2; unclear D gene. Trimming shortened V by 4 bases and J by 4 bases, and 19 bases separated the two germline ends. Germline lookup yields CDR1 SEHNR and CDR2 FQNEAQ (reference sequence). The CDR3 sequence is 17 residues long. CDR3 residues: CASSSHGRENPTGELFF. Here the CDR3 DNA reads TGTGCCAGCAGCTCCCATGGTAGGGAAAACCCCACCGGGGAGCTGTTTTTT.

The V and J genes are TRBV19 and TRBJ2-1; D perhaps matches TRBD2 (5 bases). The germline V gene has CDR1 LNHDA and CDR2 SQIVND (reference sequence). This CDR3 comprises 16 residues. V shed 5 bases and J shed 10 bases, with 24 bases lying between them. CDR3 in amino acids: CASSRLPHGVEVEQFF. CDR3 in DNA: TGTGCCAGTAGTCGACTACCGCACGGGGTGGAGGTAGAGCAGTTCTTC.

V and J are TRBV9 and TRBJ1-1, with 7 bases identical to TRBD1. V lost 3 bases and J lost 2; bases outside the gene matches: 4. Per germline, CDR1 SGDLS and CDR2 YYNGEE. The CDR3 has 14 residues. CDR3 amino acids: CASSGGTVNTEAFF. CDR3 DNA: TGTGCCAGCAGCGGAGGGACAGTCAACACTGAAGCTTTCTTT.

CDR3 residues: CSVGIDTYNEQFF. CDR3 in DNA: TGCAGCGTGGGGATCGACACCTACAATGAGCAGTTCTTC. The chain carries TRBV29-1 and TRBJ2-1, with D unclear. CDR3 length: 13 residues. Germline assignment: CDR1 SQVTM and CDR2 ANQGSEA. Trimming shortened V by 6 bases and J by 2 bases, and 11 bases separated the two germline ends.

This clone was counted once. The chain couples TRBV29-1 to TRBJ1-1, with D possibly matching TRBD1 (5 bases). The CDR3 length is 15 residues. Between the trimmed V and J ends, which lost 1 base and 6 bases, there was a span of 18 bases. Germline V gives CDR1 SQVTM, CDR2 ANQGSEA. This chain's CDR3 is CSVEVSLDSRPEAFF. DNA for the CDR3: TGCAGCGTTGAAGTTTCTTTAGACAGTCGACCTGAAGCTTTCTTT.

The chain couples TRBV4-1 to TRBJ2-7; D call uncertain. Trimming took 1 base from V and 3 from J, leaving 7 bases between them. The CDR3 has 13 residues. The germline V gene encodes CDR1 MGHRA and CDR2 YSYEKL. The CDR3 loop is CASSQGIRYEQYF. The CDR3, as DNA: TGCGCCAGCAGCCAAGGGATTCGCTACGAGCAGTACTTC.

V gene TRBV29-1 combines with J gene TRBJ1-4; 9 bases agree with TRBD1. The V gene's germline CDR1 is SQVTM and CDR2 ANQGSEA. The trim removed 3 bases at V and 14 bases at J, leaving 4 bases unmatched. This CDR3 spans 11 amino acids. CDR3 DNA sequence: TGCAGCGTTGAGGGGGACAGGGATCTGTTTTTT. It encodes CSVEGDRDLFF. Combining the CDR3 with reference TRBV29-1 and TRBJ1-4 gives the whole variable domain SAVISQKPSRDICQRGTSLTIQCQVDSQVTMMFWYRQQPGQSLTLIATANQGSEATYESGFVIDKFPISRPNLTFSTLTVSNMSPEDSSIYLCSVEGDRDLFFGSGTQLSVL.

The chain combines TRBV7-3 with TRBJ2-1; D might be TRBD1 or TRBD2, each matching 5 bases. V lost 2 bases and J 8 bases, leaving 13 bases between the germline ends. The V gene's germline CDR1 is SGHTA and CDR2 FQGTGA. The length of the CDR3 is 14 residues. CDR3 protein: CASSLGGQGYEQFF. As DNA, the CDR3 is TGTGCCAGCAGCTTAGGAGGTCAGGGTTATGAGCAGTTCTTC. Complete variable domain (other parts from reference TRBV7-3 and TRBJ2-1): GAGVSQTPSNKVTEKGKYVELRCDPISGHTALYWYRQSLGQGPEFLIYFQGTGAADDSGLPNDRFFAVRPEGSVSTLKIQRTERGDSAVYLCASSLGGQGYEQFFGPGTRLTVL.

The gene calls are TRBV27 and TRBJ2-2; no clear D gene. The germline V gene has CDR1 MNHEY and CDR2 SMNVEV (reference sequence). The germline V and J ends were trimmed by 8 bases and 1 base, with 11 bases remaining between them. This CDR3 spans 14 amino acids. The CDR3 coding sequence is TGTGCCAGCTCAACGTCGGGGAACACCGGGGAGCTGTTTTTT. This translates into CASSTSGNTGELFF.

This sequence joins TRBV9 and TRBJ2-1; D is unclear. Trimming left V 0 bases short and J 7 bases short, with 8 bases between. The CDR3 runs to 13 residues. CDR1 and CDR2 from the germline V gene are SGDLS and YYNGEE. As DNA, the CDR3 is TGTGCCAGCAGCGTAGACGAAGAGAATGAGCAGTTCTTC. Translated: CASSVDEENEQFF.

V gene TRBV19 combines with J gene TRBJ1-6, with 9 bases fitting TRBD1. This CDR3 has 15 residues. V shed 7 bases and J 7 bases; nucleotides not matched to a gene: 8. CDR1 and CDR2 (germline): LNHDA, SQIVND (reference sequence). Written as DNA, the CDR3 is TGTGCCAGTACTTCCGGGACAGGGTTGAATTCACCCCTCCACTTT. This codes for CASTSGTGLNSPLHF.